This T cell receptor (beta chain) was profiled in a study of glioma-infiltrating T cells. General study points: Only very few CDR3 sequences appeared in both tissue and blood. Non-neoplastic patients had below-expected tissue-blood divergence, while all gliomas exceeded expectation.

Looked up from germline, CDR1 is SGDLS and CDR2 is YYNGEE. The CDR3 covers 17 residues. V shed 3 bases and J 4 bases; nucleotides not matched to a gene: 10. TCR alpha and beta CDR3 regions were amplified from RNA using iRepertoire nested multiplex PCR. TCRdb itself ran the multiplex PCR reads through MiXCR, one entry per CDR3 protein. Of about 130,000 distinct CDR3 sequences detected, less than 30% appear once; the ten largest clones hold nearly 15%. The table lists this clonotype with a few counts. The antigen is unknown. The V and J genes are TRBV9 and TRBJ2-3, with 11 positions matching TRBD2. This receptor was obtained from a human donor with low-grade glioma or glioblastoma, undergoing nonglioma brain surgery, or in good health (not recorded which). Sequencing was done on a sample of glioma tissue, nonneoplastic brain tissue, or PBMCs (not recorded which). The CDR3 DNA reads TGTGCCAGCAGCGCCACTACTAGCGGGAGTCCGTCAGATACGCAGTATTTT. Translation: CASSATTSGSPSDTQYF.